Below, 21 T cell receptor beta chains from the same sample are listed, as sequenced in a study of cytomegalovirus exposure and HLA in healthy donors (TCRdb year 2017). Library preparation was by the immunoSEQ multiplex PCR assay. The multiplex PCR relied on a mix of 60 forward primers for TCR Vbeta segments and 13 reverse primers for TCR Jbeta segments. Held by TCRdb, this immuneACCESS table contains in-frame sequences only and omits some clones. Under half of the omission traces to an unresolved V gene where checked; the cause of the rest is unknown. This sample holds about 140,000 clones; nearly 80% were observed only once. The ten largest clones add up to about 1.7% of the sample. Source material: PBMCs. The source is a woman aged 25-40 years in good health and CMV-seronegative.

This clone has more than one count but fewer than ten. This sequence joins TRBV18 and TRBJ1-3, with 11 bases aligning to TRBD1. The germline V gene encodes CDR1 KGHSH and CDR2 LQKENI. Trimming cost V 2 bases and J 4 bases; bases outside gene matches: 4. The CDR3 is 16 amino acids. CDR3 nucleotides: TGTGCCAGCTCACCAGCGGACAGGGGGCTGGGAAACACCATATATTTT. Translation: CASSPADRGLGNTIYF.

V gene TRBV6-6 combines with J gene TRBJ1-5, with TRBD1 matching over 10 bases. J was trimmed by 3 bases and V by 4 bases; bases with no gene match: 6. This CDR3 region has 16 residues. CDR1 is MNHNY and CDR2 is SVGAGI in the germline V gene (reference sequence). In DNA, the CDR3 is TGTGCCAGCAGTTTCCCGGGACAGGGGCACAATCAGCCCCAGCATTTT. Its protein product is CASSFPGQGHNQPQHF.

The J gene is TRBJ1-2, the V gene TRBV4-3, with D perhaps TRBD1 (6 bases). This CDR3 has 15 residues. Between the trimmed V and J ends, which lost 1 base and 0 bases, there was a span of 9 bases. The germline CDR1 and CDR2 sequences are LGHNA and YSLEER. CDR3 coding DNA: TGCGCCAGCAGCCAAGGGACAGAGACTAACTATGGCTACACCTTC. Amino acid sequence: CASSQGTETNYGYTF.

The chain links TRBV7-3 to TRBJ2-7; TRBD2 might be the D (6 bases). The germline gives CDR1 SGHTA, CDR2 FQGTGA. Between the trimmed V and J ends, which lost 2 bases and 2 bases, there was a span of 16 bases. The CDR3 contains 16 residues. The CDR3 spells CASSLYHMGGPYEQYF. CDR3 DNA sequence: TGTGCCAGCAGCTTATATCACATGGGGGGTCCCTACGAGCAGTACTTC. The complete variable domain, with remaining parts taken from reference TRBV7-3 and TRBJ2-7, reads GAGVSQTPSNKVTEKGKYVELRCDPISGHTALYWYRQSLGQGPEFLIYFQGTGAADDSGLPNDRFFAVRPEGSVSTLKIQRTERGDSAVYLCASSLYHMGGPYEQYFGPGTRLTVT.

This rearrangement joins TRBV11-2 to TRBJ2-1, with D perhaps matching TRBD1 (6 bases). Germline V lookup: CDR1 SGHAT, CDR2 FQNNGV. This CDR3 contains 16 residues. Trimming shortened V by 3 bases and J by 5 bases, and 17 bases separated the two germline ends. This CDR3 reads CASSFHRVESDNEQFF. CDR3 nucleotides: TGTGCCAGCAGCTTCCACAGGGTAGAGTCTGACAATGAGCAGTTCTTC. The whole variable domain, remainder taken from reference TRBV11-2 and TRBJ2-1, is EAGVAQSPRYKIIEKRQSVAFWCNPISGHATLYWYQQILGQGPKLLIQFQNNGVVDDSQLPKDRFSAERLKGVDSTLKIQPAKLEDSAVYLCASSFHRVESDNEQFFGPGTRLTVL.

The CDR3 bases are TGTGCCAGCAGCGACACAGGGGGCAACTATGGCTACACCTTC. Protein: CASSDTGGNYGYTF. The J gene is TRBJ1-2, the V gene TRBV9; 9 bases map to TRBD1. Trimming at V came to 3 bases and at J to 2 bases, leaving 2 bases not matched to a gene. CDR1 and CDR2 (germline): SGDLS, YYNGEE. The CDR3 has 14 amino acids.

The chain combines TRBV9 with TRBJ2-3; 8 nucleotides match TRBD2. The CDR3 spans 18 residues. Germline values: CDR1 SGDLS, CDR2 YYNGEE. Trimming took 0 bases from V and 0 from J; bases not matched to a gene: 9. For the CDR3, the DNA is TGTGCCAGCAGCGTAGGGTGGAGCGGGGGCCCTAGCACAGATACGCAGTATTTT. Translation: CASSVGWSGGPSTDTQYF.

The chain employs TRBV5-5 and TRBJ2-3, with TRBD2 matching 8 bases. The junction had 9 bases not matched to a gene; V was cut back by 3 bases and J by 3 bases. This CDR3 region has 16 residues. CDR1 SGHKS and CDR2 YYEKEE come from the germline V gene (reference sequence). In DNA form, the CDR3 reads TGTGCCAGCAGCTCCTCGGGACTAGAATGGACAGATACGCAGTATTTT. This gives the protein CASSSSGLEWTDTQYF. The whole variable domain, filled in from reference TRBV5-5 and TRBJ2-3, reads DAGVTQSPTHLIKTRGQQVTLRCSPISGHKSVSWYQQVLGQGPQFIFQYYEKEERGRGNFPDRFSARQFPNYSSELNVNALLLGDSALYLCASSSSGLEWTDTQYFGPGTRLTVL.

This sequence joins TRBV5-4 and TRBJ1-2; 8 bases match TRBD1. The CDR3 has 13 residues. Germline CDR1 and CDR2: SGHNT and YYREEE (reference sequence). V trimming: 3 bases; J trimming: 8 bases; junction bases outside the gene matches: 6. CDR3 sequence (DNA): TGTGCCAGCAGCTCCCCCGGGACAGGAGGCTACACCTTC. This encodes CASSSPGTGGYTF.

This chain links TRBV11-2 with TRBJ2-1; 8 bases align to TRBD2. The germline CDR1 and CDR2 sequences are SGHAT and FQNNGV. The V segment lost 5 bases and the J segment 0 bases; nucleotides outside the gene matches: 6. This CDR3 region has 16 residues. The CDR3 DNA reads TGTGCCAGCAGCCAGGCGGCGGGGGGCTCCTACAATGAGCAGTTCTTC. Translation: CASSQAAGGSYNEQFF.

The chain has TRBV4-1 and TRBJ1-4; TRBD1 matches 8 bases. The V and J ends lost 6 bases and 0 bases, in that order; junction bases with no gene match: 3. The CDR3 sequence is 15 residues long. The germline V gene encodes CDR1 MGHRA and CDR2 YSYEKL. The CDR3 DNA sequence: TGCGCCAGCAGGCCAGGGGGCCCAACTAATGAAAAACTGTTTTTT. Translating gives CASRPGGPTNEKLFF.

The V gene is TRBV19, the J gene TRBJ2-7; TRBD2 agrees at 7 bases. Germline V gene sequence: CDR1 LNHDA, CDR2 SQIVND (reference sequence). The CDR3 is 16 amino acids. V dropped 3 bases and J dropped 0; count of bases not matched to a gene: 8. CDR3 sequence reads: CASSMGTGEGSYEQYF. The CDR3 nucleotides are TGTGCCAGTAGTATGGGGACCGGGGAGGGCTCCTACGAGCAGTACTTC.

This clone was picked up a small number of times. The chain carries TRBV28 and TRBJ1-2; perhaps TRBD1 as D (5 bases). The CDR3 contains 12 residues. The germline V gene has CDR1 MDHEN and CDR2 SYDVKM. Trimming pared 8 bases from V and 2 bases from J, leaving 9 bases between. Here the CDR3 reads CASARQNYGYTF. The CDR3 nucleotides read TGTGCCAGCGCCCGACAGAACTATGGCTACACCTTC.

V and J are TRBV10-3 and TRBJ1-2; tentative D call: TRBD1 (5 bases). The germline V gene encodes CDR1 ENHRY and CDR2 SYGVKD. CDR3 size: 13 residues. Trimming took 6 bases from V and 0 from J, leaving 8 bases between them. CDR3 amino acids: CAISDSPNYGYTF. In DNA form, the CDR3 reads TGTGCCATCAGCGACAGTCCTAACTATGGCTACACCTTC.

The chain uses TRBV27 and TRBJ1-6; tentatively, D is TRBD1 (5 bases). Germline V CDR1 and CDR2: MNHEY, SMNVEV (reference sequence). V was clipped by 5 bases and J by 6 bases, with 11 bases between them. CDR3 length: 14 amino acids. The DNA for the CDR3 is TGTGCCAGCAGTCCACAGGAAATTAATTCACCCCTCCACTTT. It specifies CASSPQEINSPLHF.

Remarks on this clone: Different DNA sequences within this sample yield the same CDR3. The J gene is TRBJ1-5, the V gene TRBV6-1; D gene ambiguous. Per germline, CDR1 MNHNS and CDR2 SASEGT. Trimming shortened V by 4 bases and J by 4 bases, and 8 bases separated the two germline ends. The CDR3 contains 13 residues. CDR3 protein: CASSAGGNQPQHF. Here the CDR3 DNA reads TGTGCCAGCAGTGCAGGAGGGAATCAGCCCCAGCATTTT.

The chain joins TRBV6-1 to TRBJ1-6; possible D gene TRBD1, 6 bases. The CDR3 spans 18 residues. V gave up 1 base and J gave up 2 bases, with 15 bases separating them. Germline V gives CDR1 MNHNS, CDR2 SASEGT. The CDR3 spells CASSEEGGGATYNSPLHF. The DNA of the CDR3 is TGTGCCAGCAGTGAAGAGGGTGGGGGGGCAACCTATAATTCACCCCTCCACTTT.

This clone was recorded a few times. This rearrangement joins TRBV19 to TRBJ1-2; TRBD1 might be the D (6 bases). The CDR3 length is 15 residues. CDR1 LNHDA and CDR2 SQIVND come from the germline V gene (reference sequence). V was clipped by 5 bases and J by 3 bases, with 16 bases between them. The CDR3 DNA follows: TGTGCCAGTAGTCCCGGGGGGGCAGGAGACTATGGCTACACCTTC. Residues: CASSPGGAGDYGYTF.

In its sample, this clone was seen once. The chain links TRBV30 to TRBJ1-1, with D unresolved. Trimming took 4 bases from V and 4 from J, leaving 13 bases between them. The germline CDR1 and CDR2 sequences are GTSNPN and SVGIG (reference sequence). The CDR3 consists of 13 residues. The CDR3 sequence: CAWMTQGSTEAFF. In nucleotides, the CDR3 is TGTGCCTGGATGACCCAAGGGAGCACTGAAGCTTTCTTT.

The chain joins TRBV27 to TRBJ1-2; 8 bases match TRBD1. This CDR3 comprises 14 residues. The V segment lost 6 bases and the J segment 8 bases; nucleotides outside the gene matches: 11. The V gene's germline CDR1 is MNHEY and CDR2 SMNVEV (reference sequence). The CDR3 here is CASSPPGQGIGYTF. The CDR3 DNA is TGTGCCAGCAGCCCACCAGGACAGGGTATCGGCTACACCTTC.

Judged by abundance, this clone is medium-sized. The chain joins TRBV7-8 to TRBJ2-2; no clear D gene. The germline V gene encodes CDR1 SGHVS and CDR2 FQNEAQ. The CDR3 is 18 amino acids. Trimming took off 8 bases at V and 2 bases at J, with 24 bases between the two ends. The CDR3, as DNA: TGTGCCAGCCTACCTGAGCGAGCCCACATTTCCAACACCGGGGAGCTGTTTTTT. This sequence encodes CASLPERAHISNTGELFF. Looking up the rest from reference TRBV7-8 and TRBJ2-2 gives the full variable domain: GAGVSQSPRYKVAKRGQDVALRCDPISGHVSLFWYQQALGQGPEFLTYFQNEAQLDKSGLPSDRFFAERPEGSVSTLKIQRTQQEDSAVYLCASLPERAHISNTGELFFGEGSRLTVL.